This TCR beta chain was identified during a study of cytomegalovirus exposure and HLA in healthy donors. The CDR3 has 13 amino acids. Between the trimmed V and J ends, which lost 9 bases and 3 bases, there was a span of 12 bases. Germline V gene sequence: CDR1 ENHRY, CDR2 SYGVKD. Donors were ostensibly healthy at sampling, although undocumented immune exposures were probable. Use of 60 Vbeta and 13 Jbeta primers characterized the PCR. Assay used: immunoSEQ multiplex PCR; TCRdb lists only in-frame clones, some missing. Across about 170,000 clones, the top ten clones capture 0.79% of the sample. On this clone: Its specificity is not known.

Points from the study as a whole: The study labeled 164 TCR beta chains cytomegalovirus-associated. TCR beta V- and J-gene trimming, according to a later analysis, was linked to a missense DCLRE1C variant.

The specimen was PBMCs. The TCR comes from a woman aged 18-29 years in good health and CMV-seropositive. V and J are TRBV10-3 and TRBJ1-5; TRBD1 might be the D (5 bases). The DNA for the CDR3 is TGTGCCATTGCACAGGAGATCAATCAGCCCCAGCATTTT. It yields the protein CAIAQEINQPQHF.